Following are 23 T cell receptor beta chains from one sample sequenced in a study of a mutant IDH1 vaccine in newly diagnosed glioma. Their specific antigens are unknown. Time point denoted: week 23, last vaccination. Doses comprised 300 ug of mutant IDH1 20-mer peptide each, plus topical imiquimod. TCRdb keeps only in-frame clones here, not all; method: immunoSEQ multiplex PCR. This sample has over 40,000 clones, with 78% found just once. Source: PBMCs, taken from a glioma patient whose treatment included an IDH1 peptide vaccine. These receptors were collected from a woman aged 40 to 50 with glioma. Some clones in this sample may be carry-over from other donors' samples.

This clone was found once. V usage is TRBV19 and J usage is TRBJ2-7, with 8 nucleotides matching TRBD1. After removal of 4 bases from V and 2 bases from J, the junction contained 4 bases not matched to a gene. The CDR3 totals 14 residues. Germline assignment: CDR1 LNHDA and CDR2 SQIVND (reference sequence). CDR3 in amino acids: CASSNQGAPYEQYF. DNA for the CDR3: TGTGCCAGTAGTAACCAGGGGGCGCCCTACGAGCAGTACTTC.

The rearrangement joins TRBV7-9 to TRBJ1-5, with D unresolved. Trimming cost V 8 bases and J 0 bases, with 5 bases left between them. This CDR3 contains 12 residues. Germline V gene lookup returns CDR1 SEHNR and CDR2 FQNEAQ (reference sequence). The CDR3 reads CASGDSNQPQHF. In DNA form, the CDR3 reads TGTGCCAGCGGGGATAGCAATCAGCCCCAGCATTTT.

The chain couples TRBV6-5 to TRBJ1-2, with unresolved D. From germline, CDR1 is MNHEY and CDR2 SVGAGI. The length of the CDR3 is 13 residues. V lost 0 bases and J lost 8, with 10 bases in between. DNA of the CDR3: TGTGCCAGCAGTTACTCGAATACACTGGGCTACACCTTC. This translates into CASSYSNTLGYTF.

The rearrangement links TRBV7-8 to TRBJ2-7, with D possibly matching TRBD2 (5 bases). The germline V gene encodes CDR1 SGHVS and CDR2 FQNEAQ. Trimming took 7 bases from V and 3 from J, leaving 13 bases between them. The CDR3 contains 13 residues. CDR3 protein: CASTWASSYEQYF. In DNA form, the CDR3 reads TGTGCCAGCACCTGGGCTAGCAGCTACGAGCAGTACTTC.

This clone came up a few times. The genes are TRBV5-5 and TRBJ2-1; the match to TRBD1 covers 10 bases. The CDR3 is 16 residues long. Germline CDR1 is SGHKS and CDR2 is YYEKEE (reference sequence). V gave up 0 bases and J gave up 7 bases; unmatched junction bases: 7. Here the CDR3 reads CASSLEVGQGMNEQFF. The CDR3 DNA follows: TGTGCCAGCAGCTTGGAAGTGGGACAGGGGATGAATGAGCAGTTCTTC.

The gene calls are TRBV7-9 and TRBJ2-2; maybe TRBD2 (5 bases). This CDR3 spans 16 amino acids. The V end lost 2 bases, the J end lost 5 bases, and 15 bases lay between the germline ends. Germline CDR1 is SEHNR and CDR2 is FQNEAQ (reference sequence). CDR3 loop: CASSLFIRGETGELFF. The CDR3 bases are TGTGCCAGCAGCTTATTCATTCGGGGTGAGACCGGGGAGCTGTTTTTT.

The J gene is TRBJ2-1, the V gene TRBV6-6; 8 nucleotides match TRBD1. The germline gives CDR1 MNHNY, CDR2 SVGAGI (reference sequence). CDR3 length: 14 residues. J was trimmed by 2 bases and V by 5 bases; bases with no gene match: 2. In nucleotides, the CDR3 is TGTGCCAGCAGTCCAGGGGGCACCTACAATGAGCAGTTCTTC. It translates to CASSPGGTYNEQFF.

The chain employs TRBV5-1 and TRBJ2-1, with D unclear. Deletions cut 4 bases from V and 6 bases from J, with 5 bases between. The CDR3 spans 11 residues. CDR1 and CDR2 from the germline V gene are SGHRS and YFSETQ. The CDR3 spells CASSKSNEQFF. The DNA for the CDR3 is TGCGCCAGCAGCAAAAGCAATGAGCAGTTCTTC.

CDR3 in amino acids: CASSPDGNLVVDTQYF. The CDR3 nucleotides are TGCGCCAGCAGCCCGGACGGGAACCTGGTAGTAGATACGCAGTATTTT. The V and J genes are TRBV5-1 and TRBJ2-3; the D gene is possibly TRBD2 (5 bases). The CDR3 spans 16 residues. The V end lost 4 bases, the J end lost 5 bases, and 20 bases lay between the germline ends. Germline V lookup: CDR1 SGHRS, CDR2 YFSETQ. The full variable domain, rest sourced from reference TRBV5-1 and TRBJ2-3, is KAGVTQTPRYLIKTRGQQVTLSCSPISGHRSVSWYQQTPGQGLQFLFEYFSETQRNKGNFPGRFSGRQFSNSRSEMNVSTLELGDSALYLCASSPDGNLVVDTQYFGPGTRLTVL.

V and J are TRBV13 and TRBJ1-4; 7 positions agree with TRBD1. The CDR3 covers 13 residues. V shed 5 bases and J 8 bases; nucleotides not matched to a gene: 5. Germline CDR1 reads PRHDT; CDR2 reads FYEKMQ (reference sequence). The CDR3 DNA follows: TGTGCCAGCAGCCAGGGGGGAAACGAAAAACTGTTTTTT. It translates to CASSQGGNEKLFF. The variable domain in full, with the rest retrieved from reference TRBV13 and TRBJ1-4, is AAGVIQSPRHLIKEKRETATLKCYPIPRHDTVYWYQQGPGQDPQFLISFYEKMQSDKGSIPDRFSAQQFSDYHSELNMSSLELGDSALYFCASSQGGNEKLFFGSGTQLSVL.

The genes are TRBV9 and TRBJ1-5, with TRBD1 matching over 11 bases. CDR3 length equals 18 residues. The junction had 11 bases not matched to a gene; V was cut back by 6 bases and J by 0 bases. CDR1 SGDLS and CDR2 YYNGEE come from the germline V gene. The CDR3 sequence: CASIRGDRGSYSNQPQHF. DNA for the CDR3: TGTGCCAGCATCCGAGGGGACAGGGGGTCTTATAGCAATCAGCCCCAGCATTTT.

This clone occurred a few times. This chain uses TRBV14 with TRBJ2-7, with D uncertain. The CDR3 spans 12 residues. Per germline, CDR1 SGHDN and CDR2 FVKESK. Trimming stripped 2 bases from V and 0 bases from J, with 2 bases between. The CDR3 nucleotides read TGTGCCAGCAGCCAATACTCCTACGAGCAGTACTTC. This gives the protein CASSQYSYEQYF.

The V gene is TRBV11-2, the J gene TRBJ1-5; D call uncertain. This CDR3 has 13 residues. Deletions cut 4 bases from V and 7 bases from J, with 11 bases between. Germline-derived CDR1 and CDR2 are SGHAT and FQNNGV. This chain's CDR3 is CASSWDSTQPQHF. CDR3 DNA sequence: TGTGCCAGCAGCTGGGATTCCACGCAGCCCCAGCATTTT.

The chain links TRBV29-1 to TRBJ2-1, with TRBD1 matching over 8 bases. Germline-derived CDR1 and CDR2 are SQVTM and ANQGSEA. The CDR3 sequence is 13 residues long. Trimming removed 5 bases from V and 2 bases from J; junction bases left unmatched: 2. The CDR3 nucleotides read TGCAGCGTTCCAGGGGGCGCCTACAATGAGCAGTTCTTC. The encoded protein is CSVPGGAYNEQFF.

The rearrangement links TRBV18 to TRBJ1-1, with a weak D call TRBD1 (5 bases). The V and J ends lost 3 bases and 5 bases respectively, with 13 bases between them. CDR1 KGHSH and CDR2 LQKENI come from the germline V gene. There are 14 residues in the CDR3. In nucleotides, the CDR3 is TGTGCCAGCTCACCTCGGGGCGAGGCGACTGAAGCTTTCTTT. Residues: CASSPRGEATEAFF.

Only a few counts were recorded for this clone. This chain uses TRBV4-3 with TRBJ2-1, with 7 bases fitting TRBD1. Germline lookup yields CDR1 LGHNA and CDR2 YSLEER. The ends lost 0 bases at V and 6 bases at J; junction bases unmatched: 5. This CDR3 region has 15 residues. CDR3 in amino acids: CASSQDPGQVNEQFF. CDR3 nucleotide sequence: TGCGCCAGCAGCCAAGACCCCGGACAGGTCAATGAGCAGTTCTTC.

The chain is built from TRBV4-1 and TRBJ1-2; D is ambiguous. V lost 1 base and J lost 8, with 20 bases in between. The CDR3 spans 16 residues. Germline V gene sequence: CDR1 MGHRA, CDR2 YSYEKL. CDR3 amino acids: CASSQGLTPRRRGYTF. CDR3 DNA sequence: TGCGCCAGCAGCCAAGGATTGACGCCCCGCCGGCGGGGCTACACCTTC.

The chain has TRBV5-1 and TRBJ2-1, with 9 bases matching TRBD2. Losses at the gene ends were 4 bases for V and 5 bases for J; bases not matched to a gene: 7. This CDR3 contains 15 residues. CDR1 SGHRS and CDR2 YFSETQ come from the germline V gene. CDR3 protein: CASSGSGSPNNEQFF. The DNA of the CDR3 is TGCGCCAGCAGCGGTAGCGGGAGCCCTAACAATGAGCAGTTCTTC.

The chain is built from TRBV29-1 and TRBJ2-5, with TRBD2 identical over 10 bases. Germline assignment: CDR1 SQVTM and CDR2 ANQGSEA. Unmatched junction bases numbered 11, after V lost 8 bases and J lost 5 bases. The CDR3 runs 14 residues. Here the CDR3 reads CSTKRGGFQETQYF. The DNA of the CDR3 is TGCAGCACAAAGCGGGGGGGCTTTCAGGAGACCCAGTACTTC. Full variable domain (rest looked up from reference TRBV29-1 and TRBJ2-5): SAVISQKPSRDICQRGTSLTIQCQVDSQVTMMFWYRQQPGQSLTLIATANQGSEATYESGFVIDKFPISRPNLTFSTLTVSNMSPEDSSIYLCSTKRGGFQETQYFGPGTRLLVL.

The CDR3 sequence is CALPHKGGNQPQHF. Written as DNA, the CDR3 is TGTGCCCTCCCACACAAAGGAGGCAATCAGCCCCAGCATTTT. The chain joins TRBV19 to TRBJ1-5; no firm D call. Looked up from germline, CDR1 is LNHDA and CDR2 is SQIVND (reference sequence). CDR3 length equals 14 residues. Trimming removed 11 bases at V and 2 bases at J, with 16 bases between.

This clone was detected a few times. The rearrangement joins TRBV6-6 to TRBJ1-5; D is undetermined. Germline CDR1 MNHNY, CDR2 SVGAGI (reference sequence). CDR3 size: 15 residues. Trimming shortened V by 0 bases and J by 8 bases, and 14 bases separated the two germline ends. CDR3 nucleotides: TGTGCCAGCAGTTACTCGAGTAGCCCCGGGAAGCCCCAGCATTTT. It encodes CASSYSSSPGKPQHF.

V is TRBV29-1 and J is TRBJ2-4; TRBD2 matches 11 bases. This CDR3 region has 17 residues. The germline CDR1 and CDR2 sequences are SQVTM and ANQGSEA. After removal of 6 bases from V and 8 bases from J, the junction contained 18 bases not matched to a gene. This chain's CDR3 is CSVLKLNSSGRTYIQYF. In DNA form, the CDR3 reads TGCAGCGTGCTCAAACTGAACTCTAGCGGGAGGACATACATTCAGTACTTC.

The rearrangement joins TRBV6-1 to TRBJ1-1; 7 positions agree with TRBD1. CDR3 length: 14 amino acids. Germline CDR1 MNHNS, CDR2 SASEGT. V lost 2 bases, J lost 4 bases, and 4 bases stayed unmatched. The CDR3 region has the DNA TGTGCCAGCAGTGAAAAGACAGGGTTCACTGAAGCTTTCTTT. This sequence encodes CASSEKTGFTEAFF.